These 20 T cell receptor beta chains were all obtained from the same sample, sequenced in a study of control samples from healthy donors and cancer patients. Method: immunoSEQ multiplex PCR; TCRdb's copy keeps in-frame clones and lacks some. The repertoire holds tens of thousands of clones, with around 85% as singletons. The sequenced sample was PBMCs. The receptor source for this set is a woman between 50 and 59 years old with lung cancer.

The genes are TRBV7-9 and TRBJ1-1; D is unclear. The CDR3 covers 12 residues. CDR1 is SEHNR and CDR2 is FQNEAQ in the germline V gene (reference sequence). Deletions cut 3 bases from V and 4 bases from J, with 6 bases between. CDR3 loop: CASSFPGTEAFF. The CDR3 DNA sequence: TGTGCCAGCAGCTTCCCAGGCACTGAAGCTTTCTTT.

The genes are TRBV27 and TRBJ1-1, with 12 bases matching TRBD1. The CDR3 runs to 16 residues. Per the germline V gene, CDR1 is MNHEY and CDR2 is SMNVEV (reference sequence). V was clipped by 7 bases and J by 5 bases; unmatched bases: 11. DNA for the CDR3: TGTGCCAGCATTTCTGGGACAGGGGGCTTATGGACTGAAGCTTTCTTT. Its protein is CASISGTGGLWTEAFF.

Here the CDR3 DNA reads TGTGCCAGCAGCTTGGTCGGGGTATTCGAAGGTGAAGCTTTCTTT. It encodes CASSLVGVFEGEAFF. The chain recombines TRBV5-6 with TRBJ1-1, with D uncertain. Between the trimmed V and J ends, which lost 0 bases and 7 bases, there was a span of 16 bases. The CDR3 extends over 15 amino acids. Germline CDR1 is SGHDT and CDR2 is YYEEEE.

The V and J genes are TRBV7-2 and TRBJ1-2; D is perhaps TRBD1 (6 bases). Looked up from germline, CDR1 is SGHTA and CDR2 is FQGNSA. The germline V and J ends were trimmed by 5 bases and 5 bases, with 12 bases remaining between them. CDR3 size: 13 residues. CDR3 loop: CASSPGVGYGYTF. The CDR3 coding sequence is TGTGCCAGCAGCCCAGGGGTGGGGTATGGCTACACCTTC.

The chain recombines TRBV6-4 with TRBJ1-1, with D hard to call. Trimming cost V 6 bases and J 0 bases, with 8 bases left between them. This CDR3 comprises 13 residues. Per the germline V gene, CDR1 is MRHNA and CDR2 is SNTAGT. The DNA for the CDR3 is TGTGCCAGCAGACAGAATTTGAACACTGAAGCTTTCTTT. This encodes CASRQNLNTEAFF.

The rearrangement uses TRBV12-3 or TRBV12-4 and TRBJ2-7; D uncertain. V was trimmed by 6 bases and J by 6 bases, leaving 12 bases between them. The CDR3 is 12 amino acids. CDR3 in amino acids: CASSYSQVEQYF. The CDR3 DNA reads as TGTGCCAGCAGCTACTCTCAGGTCGAGCAGTACTTC.

This clone has a single count. The V call is TRBV28, the J call TRBJ1-5; tentative D call: TRBD1 (5 bases). Per germline, CDR1 MDHEN and CDR2 SYDVKM. There are 14 residues in the CDR3. V lost 4 bases to trimming and J lost 7 bases, with 14 bases between them. The CDR3 here is CASSSQGGRQPQHF. The CDR3 nucleotides are TGTGCCAGCAGTTCGCAGGGTGGGAGGCAGCCCCAGCATTTT.

The chain is built from TRBV13 and TRBJ1-1; 8 positions match TRBD1. CDR1 is PRHDT, CDR2 FYEKMQ, per germline (reference sequence). V was pared by 0 bases and J by 1 base, with 4 bases of the junction left unmatched. CDR3 length equals 16 residues. The CDR3 here is CASSLGVGTGNTEAFF. The CDR3 DNA follows: TGTGCCAGCAGCTTAGGAGTCGGGACAGGGAACACTGAAGCTTTCTTT.

This chain joins TRBV2 and TRBJ1-2; D is ambiguous. The CDR3 runs to 15 residues. Germline lookup yields CDR1 SNHLY and CDR2 FYNNEI. The germline V and J ends were trimmed by 3 bases and 8 bases, with 19 bases remaining between them. CDR3 amino acids: CASSDSGPRGRGYTF. CDR3 in DNA: TGTGCCAGCAGTGACTCCGGACCGCGCGGACGAGGCTACACCTTC.

The chain uses TRBV10-3 and TRBJ1-5; D uncertain. Germline CDR1 reads ENHRY; CDR2 reads SYGVKD. The CDR3 has 15 residues. V gave up 3 bases and J gave up 2 bases, with 11 bases separating them. CDR3 in DNA: TGTGCCATCAGTGATGGGGTGGAGGGCAATCAGCCCCAGCATTTT. This codes for CAISDGVEGNQPQHF.

The chain is built from TRBV4-1 and TRBJ1-5, with D possibly being TRBD1 (5 bases). From germline, CDR1 is MGHRA and CDR2 YSYEKL. The CDR3 is 13 amino acids. V was cut by 5 bases and J by 7 bases, with 12 bases left in between. DNA for the CDR3: TGCGCCAGCAGCTCCGGGGCCGGGCAGCCCCAGCATTTT. The encoded protein is CASSSGAGQPQHF.

The chain joins TRBV24-1 to TRBJ2-3, with 10 bases identical to TRBD2. Germline-derived CDR1 and CDR2 are KGHDR and SFDVKD. CDR3 length equals 16 residues. Germline trimming cut 3 bases from V and 5 bases from J; bases unmatched to any gene: 7. CDR3 coding DNA: TGTGCCACCAGTGATAAACTAGCGGGGAAGGAAGATACGCAGTATTTT. It translates to CATSDKLAGKEDTQYF.

The chain employs TRBV10-3 and TRBJ1-5; D may be TRBD1 (6 bases). This CDR3 has 15 amino acids. V dropped 3 bases and J dropped 3 bases, with 12 bases sitting between them. CDR1 is ENHRY, CDR2 SYGVKD, per germline. CDR3 nucleotide sequence: TGTGCCATCAGTGAAAGACAGGCTAACAATCAGCCCCAGCATTTT. Its protein product is CAISERQANNQPQHF.

This sequence joins TRBV4-1 and TRBJ1-5; D unclear. CDR3 length equals 16 residues. The germline V gene encodes CDR1 MGHRA and CDR2 YSYEKL. Deletions cut 1 base from V and 1 base from J, with 11 bases between. CDR3 residues: CASSQADRGSNQPQHF. Written as DNA, the CDR3 is TGCGCCAGCAGCCAAGCAGATAGAGGGAGCAATCAGCCCCAGCATTTT.

The rearrangement joins TRBV7-3 to TRBJ1-3; D gene uncertain. The CDR3 has 14 amino acids. Germline V CDR1 and CDR2: SGHTA, FQGTGA. Trimming removed 5 bases at V and 4 bases at J, with 12 bases between. The CDR3 nucleotides read TGTGCCAGCAGCCGAGACGCTCAAGGAAACACCATATATTTT. Encoded protein: CASSRDAQGNTIYF.

This sequence joins TRBV18 and TRBJ1-4; D uncertain. The CDR3 totals 13 residues. Germline V CDR1 and CDR2: KGHSH, LQKENI. Trimming cost V 6 bases and J 8 bases, with 13 bases left between them. CDR3 bases: TGTGCCAGCTCCCCGAGGGTGGGGGAAAAACTGTTTTTT. Translation: CASSPRVGEKLFF.

This clone appeared once. J is TRBJ2-2 and V is TRBV9, with a possible D match to TRBD1 (7 bases). Trimming took off 3 bases at V and 7 bases at J, with 10 bases between the two ends. The CDR3 sequence is 13 residues long. CDR1 and CDR2 (germline): SGDLS, YYNGEE. The CDR3 loop reads CASSGRGDGELFF. The CDR3 DNA sequence: TGTGCCAGCAGCGGCAGGGGGGACGGGGAGCTGTTTTTT.

V and J are TRBV6-5 and TRBJ1-1; no reliable D call. Per germline, CDR1 MNHEY and CDR2 SVGAGI. Trimming shortened V by 4 bases and J by 2 bases, and 11 bases separated the two germline ends. The CDR3 is 14 amino acids. The CDR3 sequence is CASSSGRSNTEAFF. The CDR3 region has the DNA TGTGCCAGCAGTTCAGGACGGTCAAACACTGAAGCTTTCTTT.

The J gene is TRBJ1-1, the V gene TRBV5-6, with TRBD1 as a possible D gene (6 bases). Germline CDR1 and CDR2: SGHDT and YYEEEE. The V end lost 3 bases, the J end lost 1 base, and 10 bases lay between the germline ends. This CDR3 contains 14 residues. The CDR3 sequence: CASSSGHPNTEAFF. In DNA, the CDR3 is TGTGCCAGCAGCTCGGGACACCCGAACACTGAAGCTTTCTTT.

This clone occurred a few times. For the CDR3, the DNA is TGTGCCAGCAGCTTTAAGGCGGAAAATCAGCCCCAGCATTTT. As protein: CASSFKAENQPQHF. This chain uses TRBV7-2 with TRBJ1-5, with D unresolved. V was cut by 3 bases and J by 4 bases, with 10 bases left in between. Germline V CDR1 and CDR2: SGHTA, FQGNSA. The CDR3 consists of 14 residues. Combining the CDR3 with reference TRBV7-2 and TRBJ1-5 gives the whole variable domain GAGVSQSPSNKVTEKGKDVELRCDPISGHTALYWYRQSLGQGLEFLIYFQGNSAPDKSGLPSDRFSAERTGGSVSTLTIQRTQQEDSAVYLCASSFKAENQPQHFGDGTRLSIL.